The rows below give T cell receptor beta chains drawn from one sample of a study of T and B cells in COVID-19 patients. TCRdb recomputed calls from the multiplex PCR reads with MiXCR, one row per CDR3 protein. The table lists some 15,000 distinct CDR3 sequences, over 25% of them singletons. The source material was blood. The receptors stem from a human donor who had recovered from COVID-19. The CDR3 runs from the conserved cysteine through the conserved F or W. The order of the fields is clone size, V gene, D gene, J gene, CDR3 protein, CDR3 DNA. D genes are given only for firm matches. Size is omitted from some rows. Given values are once, few, many or a class for expanded clones.

NA	TRBV13	NA	TRBJ1-3	CASSPSQGPGNTIYF	TGTGCCAGCAGCCCGTCTCAAGGACCTGGAAACACCATATATTTT
NA	TRBV13	TRBD1	TRBJ2-7	CASSSDRGPQEQYF	TGTGCCAGCAGCTCGGACAGGGGGCCGCAAGAGCAGTACTTC
NA	TRBV7-2	NA	TRBJ2-3	CASSPPRGPTADTQYF	TGTGCCAGCAGCCCGCCCAGGGGCCCGACAGCAGATACGCAGTATTTT
medium-sized	TRBV5-5	NA	TRBJ2-1	CASSLDRVGQFF	TGTGCCAGCAGCTTGGACAGGGTCGGGCAGTTCTTC
NA	TRBV15	NA	TRBJ2-1	CATSSAGRGRNEQFF	TGTGCCACCAGCAGTGCCGGGCGGGGTCGCAATGAGCAGTTCTTC
few	TRBV18	NA	TRBJ1-4	CASSPGANEKLFF	TGTGCCAGCTCACCGGGGGCTAATGAAAAACTGTTTTTT
few	TRBV7-2	NA	TRBJ2-1	CASSLVPSSYNEQFF	TGTGCCAGCAGCTTAGTCCCCAGCTCCTACAATGAGCAGTTCTTC
few	TRBV5-1	NA	TRBJ1-1	CASSSRQAPMNTEAFF	TGCGCCAGCAGTTCCCGGCAGGCCCCGATGAACACTGAAGCTTTCTTT
medium-sized	TRBV19	NA	TRBJ2-2	CASKGGTGELFF	TGTGCCAGTAAGGGCGGTACCGGGGAGCTGTTTTTT
NA	TRBV7-4	TRBD1	TRBJ2-3	CASSLGDRSTDAQYF	TGTGCCAGCAGCTTAGGGGACAGGAGCACAGATGCGCAGTATTTT
NA	TRBV6-1	NA	TRBJ2-7	CASSELGYTYEQYF	TGTGCCAGCAGTGAACTAGGGTATACCTACGAGCAGTACTTC
many	TRBV19	NA	TRBJ1-6	CASSPGSSYNSPLHF	TGTGCCAGTAGTCCAGGGAGCTCCTATAATTCACCCCTCCACTTT
NA	TRBV6-6	NA	TRBJ2-2	CASSNPDRRNTGELFF	TGTGCCAGCAGTAACCCCGACAGAAGGAACACCGGGGAGCTGTTTTTT
NA	TRBV5-6	NA	TRBJ1-5	CASSLFSIGGTYNQPQHF	TGTGCCAGCAGCTTGTTTTCTATCGGCGGGACATACAATCAGCCCCAGCATTTT
medium-sized	TRBV19	TRBD1	TRBJ2-5	CASSPRQGLVTQYF	TGTGCCAGTAGTCCTCGACAGGGTCTGGTGACCCAGTACTTC
NA	TRBV14	NA	TRBJ2-1	CASSLIMLGYNEQFF	TGTGCCAGCAGCCTGATTATGCTTGGGTACAATGAGCAGTTCTTC